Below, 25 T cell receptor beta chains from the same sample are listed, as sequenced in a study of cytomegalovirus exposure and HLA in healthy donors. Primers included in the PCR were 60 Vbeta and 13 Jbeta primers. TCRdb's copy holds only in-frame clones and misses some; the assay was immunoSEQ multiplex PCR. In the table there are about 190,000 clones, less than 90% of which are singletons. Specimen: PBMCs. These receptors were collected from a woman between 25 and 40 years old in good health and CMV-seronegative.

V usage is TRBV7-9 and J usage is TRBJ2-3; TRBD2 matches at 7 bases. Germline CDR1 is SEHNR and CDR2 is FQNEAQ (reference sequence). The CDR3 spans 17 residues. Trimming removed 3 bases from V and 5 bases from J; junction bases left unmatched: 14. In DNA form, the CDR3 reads TGTGCCAGCAGCTTTTCCGAGGCGGGAGTGGTCGGAGATACGCAGTATTTT. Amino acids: CASSFSEAGVVGDTQYF.

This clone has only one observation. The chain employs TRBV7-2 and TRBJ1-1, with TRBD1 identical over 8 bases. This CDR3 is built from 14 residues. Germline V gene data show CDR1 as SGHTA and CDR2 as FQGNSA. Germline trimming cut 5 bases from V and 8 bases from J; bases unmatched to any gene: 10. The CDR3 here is CASSARTGSGEAFF. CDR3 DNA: TGTGCCAGCAGCGCTCGGACAGGGTCGGGGGAAGCTTTCTTT.

The CDR3 DNA follows: TGCGCCAGCAGCCAAAAGCGGGACACAGATACGCAGTATTTT. Protein: CASSQKRDTDTQYF. J is TRBJ2-3 and V is TRBV4-1; 7 bases line up with TRBD2. The CDR3 contains 14 residues. J was trimmed by 2 bases and V by 2 bases; bases with no gene match: 1. Germline V gene lookup returns CDR1 MGHRA and CDR2 YSYEKL.

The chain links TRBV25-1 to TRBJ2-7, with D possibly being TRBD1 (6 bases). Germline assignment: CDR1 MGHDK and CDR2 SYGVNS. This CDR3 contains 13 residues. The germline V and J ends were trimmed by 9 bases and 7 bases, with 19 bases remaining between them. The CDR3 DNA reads TGTGCCAGAACCGGGACAACTTATTGGGAGCAGTACTTC. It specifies CARTGTTYWEQYF.

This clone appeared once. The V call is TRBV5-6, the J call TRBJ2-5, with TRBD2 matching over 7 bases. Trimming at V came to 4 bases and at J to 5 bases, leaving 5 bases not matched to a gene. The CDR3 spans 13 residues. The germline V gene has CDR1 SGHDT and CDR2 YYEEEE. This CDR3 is CASSPSGGETQYF. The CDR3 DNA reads TGTGCCAGCAGCCCCTCCGGGGGGGAGACCCAGTACTTC. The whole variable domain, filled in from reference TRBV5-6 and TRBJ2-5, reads DAGVTQSPTHLIKTRGQQVTLRCSPKSGHDTVSWYQQALGQGPQFIFQYYEEEERQRGNFPDRFSGHQFPNYSSELNVNALLLGDSALYLCASSPSGGETQYFGPGTRLLVL.

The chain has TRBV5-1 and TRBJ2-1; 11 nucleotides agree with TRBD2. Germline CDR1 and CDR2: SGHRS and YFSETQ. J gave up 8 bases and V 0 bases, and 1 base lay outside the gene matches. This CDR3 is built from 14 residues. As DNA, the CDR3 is TGCGCCAGCAGCTTGGGGGGACTAGCGGATGAGCAGTTCTTC. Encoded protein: CASSLGGLADEQFF.

The CDR3 region has the DNA TGTGCCAGCAGTCGAGAAGCCGGACAGGGGGTAGGTGGCTACACCTTC. Its protein product is CASSREAGQGVGGYTF. The rearrangement links TRBV27 to TRBJ1-2; 10 bases fit TRBD1. The CDR3 covers 16 residues. Trimming took 5 bases from V and 7 from J; bases not matched to a gene: 13. CDR1 and CDR2 (germline): MNHEY, SMNVEV (reference sequence).

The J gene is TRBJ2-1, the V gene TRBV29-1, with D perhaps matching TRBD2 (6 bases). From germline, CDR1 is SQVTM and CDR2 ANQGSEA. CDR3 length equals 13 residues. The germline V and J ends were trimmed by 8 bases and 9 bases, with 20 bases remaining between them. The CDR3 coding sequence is TGCAGCCCCGTTGGGGGGAGGAGTGGTGAGCAGTTCTTC. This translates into CSPVGGRSGEQFF.

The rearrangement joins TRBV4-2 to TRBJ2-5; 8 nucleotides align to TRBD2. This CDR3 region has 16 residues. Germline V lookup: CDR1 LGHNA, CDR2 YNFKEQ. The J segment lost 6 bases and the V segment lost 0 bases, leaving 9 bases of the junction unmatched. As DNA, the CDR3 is TGTGCCAGCAGCCAAGATCCGGCCGGGGGGGCGAAGACCCAGTACTTC. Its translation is CASSQDPAGGAKTQYF.

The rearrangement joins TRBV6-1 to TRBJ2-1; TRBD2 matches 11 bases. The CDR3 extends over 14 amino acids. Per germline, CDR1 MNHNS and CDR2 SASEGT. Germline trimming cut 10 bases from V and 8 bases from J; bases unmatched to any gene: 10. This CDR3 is CATSELAGGHEQFF. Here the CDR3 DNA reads TGTGCCACCTCAGAGTTAGCGGGAGGGCATGAGCAGTTCTTC.

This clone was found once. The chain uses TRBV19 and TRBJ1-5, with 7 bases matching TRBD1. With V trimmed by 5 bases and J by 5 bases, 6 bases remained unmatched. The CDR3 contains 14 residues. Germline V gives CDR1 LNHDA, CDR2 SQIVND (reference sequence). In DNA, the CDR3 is TGTGCCAGTAGTTCGACAGGGAGGCATCAGCCCCAGCATTTT. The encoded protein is CASSSTGRHQPQHF.

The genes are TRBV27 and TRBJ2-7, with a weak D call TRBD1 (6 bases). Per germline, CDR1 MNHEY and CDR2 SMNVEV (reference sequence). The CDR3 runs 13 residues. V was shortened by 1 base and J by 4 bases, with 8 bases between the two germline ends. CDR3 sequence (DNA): TGTGCCAGCAGTTTATATAGGGGGTACGAGCAGTACTTC. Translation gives CASSLYRGYEQYF.

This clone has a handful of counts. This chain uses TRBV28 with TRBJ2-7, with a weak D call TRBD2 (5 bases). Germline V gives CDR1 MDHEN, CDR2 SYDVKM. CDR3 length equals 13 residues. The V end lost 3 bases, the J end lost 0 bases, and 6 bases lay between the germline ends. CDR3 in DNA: TGTGCCAGCAGTTTCGGACTCTCCTACGAGCAGTACTTC. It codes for CASSFGLSYEQYF.

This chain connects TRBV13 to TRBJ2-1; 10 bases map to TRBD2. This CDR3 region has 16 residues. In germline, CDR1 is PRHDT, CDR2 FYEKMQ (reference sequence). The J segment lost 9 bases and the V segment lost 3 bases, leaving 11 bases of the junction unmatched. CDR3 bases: TGTGCCAGCAGCTTCTCGCCCAGCGGGGGGGCCAGTGAGCAGTTCTTC. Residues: CASSFSPSGGASEQFF.

The CDR3 region has the DNA TGCGCCAGCAGCATGACTAGCGGGGGGGCCTACAATGAGCAGTTCTTC. Amino acid sequence: CASSMTSGGAYNEQFF. The chain carries TRBV5-1 and TRBJ2-1; 14 nucleotides agree with TRBD2. The V segment lost 4 bases and the J segment 2 bases; nucleotides outside the gene matches: 2. The CDR3 spans 16 residues. Germline assignment: CDR1 SGHRS and CDR2 YFSETQ.

CDR3 nucleotide sequence: TGCGCCAGCAGCCCCAGACTAGCGGGGGGGAGCACAGATACGCAGTATTTT. It yields the protein CASSPRLAGGSTDTQYF. The genes are TRBV4-1 and TRBJ2-3; 14 positions agree with TRBD2. CDR1 is MGHRA, CDR2 YSYEKL, per germline. V was pared by 4 bases and J by 0 bases, with 3 bases of the junction left unmatched. This CDR3 has 17 amino acids.

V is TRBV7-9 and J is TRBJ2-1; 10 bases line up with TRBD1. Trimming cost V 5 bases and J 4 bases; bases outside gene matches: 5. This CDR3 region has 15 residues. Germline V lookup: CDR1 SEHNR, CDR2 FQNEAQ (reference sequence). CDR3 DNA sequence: TGTGCCAGCAGCCCGGGGACAGGGGAGTACAATGAGCAGTTCTTC. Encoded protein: CASSPGTGEYNEQFF.

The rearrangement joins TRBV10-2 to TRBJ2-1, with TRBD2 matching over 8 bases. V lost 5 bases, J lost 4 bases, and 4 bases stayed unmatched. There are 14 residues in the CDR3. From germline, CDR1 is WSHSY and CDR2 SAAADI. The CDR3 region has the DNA TGCGCCAGCAGTAGCGGGGGCCCGTACAATGAGCAGTTCTTC. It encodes CASSSGGPYNEQFF.

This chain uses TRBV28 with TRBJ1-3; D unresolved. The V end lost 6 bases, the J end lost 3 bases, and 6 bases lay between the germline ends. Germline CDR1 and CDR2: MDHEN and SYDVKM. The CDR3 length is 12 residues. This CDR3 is CASSSFGNTIYF. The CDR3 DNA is TGTGCCAGCAGCTCCTTTGGAAACACCATATATTTT.

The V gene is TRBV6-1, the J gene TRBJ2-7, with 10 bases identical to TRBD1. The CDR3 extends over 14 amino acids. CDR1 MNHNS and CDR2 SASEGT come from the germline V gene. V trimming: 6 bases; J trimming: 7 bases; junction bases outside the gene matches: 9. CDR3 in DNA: TGTGCCAGCAGCCTCAGACAGGGGGCGTGGGAGCAGTACTTC. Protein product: CASSLRQGAWEQYF.

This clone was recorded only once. CDR3 protein: CAISEDKITYEQYF. As DNA, the CDR3 is TGTGCCATCAGTGAGGACAAGATCACCTACGAGCAGTACTTC. This sequence joins TRBV10-3 and TRBJ2-7; D ambiguous. The V and J ends lost 2 bases and 2 bases respectively, with 10 bases between them. The CDR3 has 14 residues. Germline V gene sequence: CDR1 ENHRY, CDR2 SYGVKD.

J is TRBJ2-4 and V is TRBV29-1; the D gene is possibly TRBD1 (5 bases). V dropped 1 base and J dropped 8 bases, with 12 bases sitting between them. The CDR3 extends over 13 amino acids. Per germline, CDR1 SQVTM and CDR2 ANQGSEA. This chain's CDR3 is CSVEGTGRDIQYF. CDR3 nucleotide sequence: TGCAGCGTTGAAGGAACAGGTCGGGACATTCAGTACTTC.

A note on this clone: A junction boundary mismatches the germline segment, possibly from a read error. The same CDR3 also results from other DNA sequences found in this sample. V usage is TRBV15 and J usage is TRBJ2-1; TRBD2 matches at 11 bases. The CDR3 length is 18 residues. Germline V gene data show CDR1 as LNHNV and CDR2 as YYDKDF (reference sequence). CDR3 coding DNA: TGTGCCACTAGCAGAGATAATGGGGTAGCGGGAGGGCGGAATGAGCAGTTCTTC. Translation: CATSRDNGVAGGRNEQFF.

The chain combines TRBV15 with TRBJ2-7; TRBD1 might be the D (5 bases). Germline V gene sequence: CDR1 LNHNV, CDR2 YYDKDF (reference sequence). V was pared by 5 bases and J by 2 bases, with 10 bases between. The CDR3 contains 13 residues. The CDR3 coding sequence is TGTGCCACCAGCTCCCCAGGGACCTACGAGCAGTACTTC. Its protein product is CATSSPGTYEQYF.

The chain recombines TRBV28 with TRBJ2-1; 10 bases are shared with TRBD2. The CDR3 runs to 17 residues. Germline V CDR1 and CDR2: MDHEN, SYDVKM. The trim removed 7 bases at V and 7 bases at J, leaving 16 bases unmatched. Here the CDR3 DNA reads TGTGCCAGCACGTCGGGTCATGAACTAGCGGGACGAAATGAGCAGTTCTTC. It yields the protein CASTSGHELAGRNEQFF.